This T cell receptor (beta chain) was observed in a study of shared clonotypes between healthy human individuals (dated by TCRdb to the early 2020s). For the wider study: Three men and two women, aged 18 to 49 years, made up the cohort. Blood TCR repertoires of a handful of healthy adults were deeply sequenced to estimate repertoire size and the extent of clonotype sharing between individuals. For each donor, three plates each were used for CD4 naive and CD4 memory, two plates were used for CD8 naive, and one plate was used for CD8 memory. Leukapheresis yielded between about 0.85 and 9.5 billion PBMCs per donor. Libraries were prepared and TCR repertoires were sequenced by different laboratories using diverse techniques, in order to increase sequencing depth and limit assay-specific biases. Overall results and qualifications from the work: When a few donors were compared, the shared fraction of clonotypes was about 5% for naive CD4, about 4% for naive CD8, about 2.5% for memory CD4, and 0.35% to 0.5% for memory CD8. Estimated clonotype richness was generally larger for naive than for memory subsets. The genetic and exposure-history diversity represented was limited by the small number of donors. Compared with non-shared clonotypes, clonotypes shared by all four sorted-subset donors had higher generation probabilities. Rarefaction of sorted-subset datasets indicated incomplete sequencing despite the large sequencing depth. Pairwise subsampling led to the expectation that sequencing depth would affect the degree of clonotype sharing among donors. Sampling was restricted to blood, and TCR repertoires in tissue are likely to differ from TCR repertoires in blood.

As for this clone: Its antigen is not yet known. No base quality values were provided; no much bigger clone lies one nucleotide off.

At the junction V is shortened by 1 base and J by 6 bases; bases outside the gene matches: 4. CDR1 is given as GTSNPN and CDR2 as SVGIG, both from the germline V gene (reference sequence). Including cysteine and phenylalanine, the CDR3 has 15 amino acids. The entry retains the CDR3 DNA only, 45 bases that are in frame from base 1. The donors were healthy, HIV-negative adults who had no recently reported acute infections or vaccinations. All donors were Caucasian adults living in Nashville, Tennessee, USA. CD4+ T cells were enriched by magnetic negative selection, after which naive cells were positively selected on CD45RA and the negative fraction was taken as the memory subset. After blood collection by leukapheresis, PBMCs were isolated using Ficoll-Histopaque density gradient centrifugation and then cryopreserved in the vapor phase of liquid nitrogen. Purity and quantity of every magnetically sorted T cell population were checked by analytical flow cytometry. From each sorted fraction, genomic DNA was isolated and quantified by UV absorbance on a Nanodrop 2000c.

Using the deep immunoSEQ assay, TCR CDR3 regions were amplified from genomic DNA by multiplex PCR. Extracted genomic DNA from each cell subset was spread evenly across all wells of several immunoSEQ 96-well plates, with each plate serving as a replicate. For sorted subsets, approximately 190 ng of genomic DNA, equivalent to tens of thousands of T cell genomes, went into each replicate PCR. Purified libraries were quantified with a Qubit 3.0 fluorometer, sized on a Bioanalyzer 2100, and re-quantified with the KAPA Library Quantification kit. Every immunoSEQ 96-well plate was sequenced on a dedicated single-read 150-cycle Illumina NextSeq 550 flow cell. Concerning the study's data processing: Because the immunoSEQ output held only junctional sequences and lacked quality scores, the filtering could not match the filtering applied to full-length reads. Sequences were annotated with PyIR, a Python wrapper for IgBLAST v1.9, and V/J genes and CDR3 were assigned using IMGT germline references. Reads were filtered out if the reads had weak V/J assignments (E-value above 1e-6), no CDR3, stop codons, out-of-frame junctions, or ambiguous translated residues. V3J clonotypes were defined as sequences sharing an identical inferred V gene, J gene, and CDR3 amino acid sequence. The percentage overlap between two repertoires was calculated by dividing the number of shared unique clonotypes by the size of the smaller repertoire. Repertoire richness was assessed with RTK rarefaction, the Chao1 estimator, and Recon v2.1 estimates of unobserved clonotypes. OLGA was used to compute generation probabilities for all TCRbeta clonotypes that the gDNA method yielded from a few donors. As stored in TCRdb, this immuneACCESS dataset retains in-frame rearrangements with V and J assigned. A fraction of the clones does not appear; measured against another copy, unresolved V genes explain less than half of the discrepancy, and the remainder lacks a known reason. D and trimming come from the DNA, and the V and J calls and clone size come from that table. The sample table lists hundreds of thousands of clones, 55% to 85% of them with a count of one. The biggest ten clones account for roughly 1.9% of the sample.

The sample was memory CD4+ T cells sorted from blood. This specimen's cell subset or site label, interpreted: CD45RA-negative fraction. The sequence joins TRBV30 to TRBJ1-5, with TRBD1 identical over 12 junction bases. This receptor was identified in a woman aged 25-40 years in good health. The CDR3: CAWSGGQGAFQPQHF. Read as DNA, the sequence is TGTGCCTGGAGTGGGGGACAGGGGGCTTTTCAGCCCCAGCATTTT.